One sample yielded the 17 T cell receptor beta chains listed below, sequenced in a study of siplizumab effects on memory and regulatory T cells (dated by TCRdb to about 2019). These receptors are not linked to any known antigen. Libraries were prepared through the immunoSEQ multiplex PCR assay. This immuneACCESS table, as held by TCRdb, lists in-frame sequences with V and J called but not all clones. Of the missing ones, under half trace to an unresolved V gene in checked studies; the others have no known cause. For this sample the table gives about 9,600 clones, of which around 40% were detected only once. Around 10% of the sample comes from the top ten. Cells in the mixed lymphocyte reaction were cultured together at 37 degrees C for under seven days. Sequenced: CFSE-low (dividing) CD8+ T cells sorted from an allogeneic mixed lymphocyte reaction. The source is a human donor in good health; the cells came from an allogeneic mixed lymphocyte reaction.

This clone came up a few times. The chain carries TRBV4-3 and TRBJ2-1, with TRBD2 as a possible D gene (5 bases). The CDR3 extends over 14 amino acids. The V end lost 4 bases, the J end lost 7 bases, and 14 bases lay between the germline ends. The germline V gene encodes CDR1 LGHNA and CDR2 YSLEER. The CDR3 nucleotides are TGCGCCAGCAGCCCCTCGACGACGGGGAATGAGCAGTTCTTC. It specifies CASSPSTTGNEQFF.

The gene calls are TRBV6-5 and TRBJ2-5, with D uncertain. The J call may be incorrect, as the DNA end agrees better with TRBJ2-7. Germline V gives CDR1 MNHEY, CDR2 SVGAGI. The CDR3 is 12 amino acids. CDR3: CASSPSSYEQYF. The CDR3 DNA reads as TGTGCCAGCAGTCCAAGCTCCTACGAGCAGTACTTC.

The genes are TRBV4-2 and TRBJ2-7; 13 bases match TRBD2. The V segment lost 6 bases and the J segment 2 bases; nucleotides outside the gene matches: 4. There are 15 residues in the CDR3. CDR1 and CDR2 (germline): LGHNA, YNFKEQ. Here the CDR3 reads CASSLGLAGTYEQYF. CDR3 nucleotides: TGTGCCAGCAGTTTGGGACTAGCGGGGACCTACGAGCAGTACTTC.

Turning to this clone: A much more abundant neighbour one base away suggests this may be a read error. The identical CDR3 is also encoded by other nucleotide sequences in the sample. The CDR3 loop is CASPMGNTEAFF. The CDR3 DNA sequence: TGTGCCTCCCCGATGGGGAACACTGAGGCTTTCTTT. The chain combines TRBV30 with TRBJ1-1; the D is unclear. Germline V gene data show CDR1 as GTSNPN and CDR2 as SVGIG (reference sequence). This CDR3 spans 12 amino acids.

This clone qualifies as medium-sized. The CDR3 is CASSFPGHNEQFF. In DNA, the CDR3 is TGTGCCAGCAGCTTTCCGGGCCACAATGAGCAGTTCTTC. The chain joins TRBV9 to TRBJ2-1; D remains unclear. The V and J ends lost 4 bases and 5 bases respectively, with 10 bases between them. This CDR3 has 13 amino acids. Germline V gives CDR1 SGDLS, CDR2 YYNGEE.

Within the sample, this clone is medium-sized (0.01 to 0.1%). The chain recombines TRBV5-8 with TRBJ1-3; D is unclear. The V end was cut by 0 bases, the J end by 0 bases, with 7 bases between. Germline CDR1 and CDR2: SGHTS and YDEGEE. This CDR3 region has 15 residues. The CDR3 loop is CASSLDVGSGNTIYF. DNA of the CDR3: TGTGCCAGCAGCTTGGACGTTGGCTCTGGAAACACCATATATTTT. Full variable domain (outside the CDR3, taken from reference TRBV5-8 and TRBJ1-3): EAGVTQSPTHLIKTRGQQATLRCSPISGHTSVYWYQQALGLGLQFLLWYDEGEERNRGNFPPRFSGRQFPNYSSELNVNALELEDSALYLCASSLDVGSGNTIYFGEGSWLTVV.

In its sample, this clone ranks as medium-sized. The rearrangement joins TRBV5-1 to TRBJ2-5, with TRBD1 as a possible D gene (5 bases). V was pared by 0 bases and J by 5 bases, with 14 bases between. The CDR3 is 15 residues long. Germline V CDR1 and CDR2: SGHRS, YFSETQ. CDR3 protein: CASSLEAGLLETQYF. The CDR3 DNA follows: TGCGCCAGCAGCTTGGAGGCAGGGTTATTGGAGACCCAGTACTTC.

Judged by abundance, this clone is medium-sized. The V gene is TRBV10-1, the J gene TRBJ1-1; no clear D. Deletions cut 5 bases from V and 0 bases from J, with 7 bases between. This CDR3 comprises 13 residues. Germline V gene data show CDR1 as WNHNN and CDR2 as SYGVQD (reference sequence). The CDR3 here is CASSLGMNTEAFF. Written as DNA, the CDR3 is TGCGCCAGCAGTCTGGGGATGAACACTGAAGCTTTCTTT.

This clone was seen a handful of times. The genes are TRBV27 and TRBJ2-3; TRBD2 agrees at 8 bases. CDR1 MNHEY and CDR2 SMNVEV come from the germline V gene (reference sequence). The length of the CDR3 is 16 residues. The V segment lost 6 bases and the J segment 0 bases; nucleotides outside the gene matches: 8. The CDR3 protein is CASSSWAGGSTDTQYF. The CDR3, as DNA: TGTGCCAGCAGCTCCTGGGCGGGGGGTAGCACAGATACGCAGTATTTT.

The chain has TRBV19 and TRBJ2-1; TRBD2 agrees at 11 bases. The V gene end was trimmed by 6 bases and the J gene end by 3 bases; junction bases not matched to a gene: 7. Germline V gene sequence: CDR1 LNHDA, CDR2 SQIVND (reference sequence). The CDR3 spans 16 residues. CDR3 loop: CASRPGLAAFYNEQFF. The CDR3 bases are TGTGCCAGTAGACCGGGACTAGCGGCCTTCTACAATGAGCAGTTCTTC.

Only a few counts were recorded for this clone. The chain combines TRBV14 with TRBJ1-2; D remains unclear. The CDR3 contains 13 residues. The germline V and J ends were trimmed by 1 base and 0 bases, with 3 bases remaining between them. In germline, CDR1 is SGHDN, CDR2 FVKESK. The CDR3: CASSQVPNYGYTF. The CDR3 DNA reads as TGTGCCAGCAGCCAAGTCCCTAACTATGGCTACACCTTC.

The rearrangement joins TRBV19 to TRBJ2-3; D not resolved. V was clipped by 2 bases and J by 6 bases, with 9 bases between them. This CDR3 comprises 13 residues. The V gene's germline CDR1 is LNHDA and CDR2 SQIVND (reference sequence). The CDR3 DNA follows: TGTGCCAGTAGTATAAGTTTCGGCGATACGCAGTATTTT. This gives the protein CASSISFGDTQYF.

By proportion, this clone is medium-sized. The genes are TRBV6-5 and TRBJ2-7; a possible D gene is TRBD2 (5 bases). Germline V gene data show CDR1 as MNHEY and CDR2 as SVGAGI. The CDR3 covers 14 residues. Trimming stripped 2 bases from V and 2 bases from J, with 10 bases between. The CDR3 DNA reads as TGTGCCAGCAGTTACGGGCTGGGAGCCTACGAGCAGTACTTC. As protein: CASSYGLGAYEQYF.

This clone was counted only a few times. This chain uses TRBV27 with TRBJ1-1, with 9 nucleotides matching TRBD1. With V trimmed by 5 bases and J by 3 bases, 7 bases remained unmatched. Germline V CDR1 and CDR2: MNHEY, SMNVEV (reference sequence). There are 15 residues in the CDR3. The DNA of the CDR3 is TGTGCCAGCAGTACAAACAGGGGGCGGGACACTGAAGCTTTCTTT. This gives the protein CASSTNRGRDTEAFF.

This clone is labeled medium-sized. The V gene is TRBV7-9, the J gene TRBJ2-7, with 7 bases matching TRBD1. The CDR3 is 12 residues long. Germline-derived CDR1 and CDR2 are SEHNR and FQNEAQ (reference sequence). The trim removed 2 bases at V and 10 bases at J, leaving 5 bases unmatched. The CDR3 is CASSLMQGDQYF. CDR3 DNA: TGTGCCAGCAGCTTAATGCAGGGGGATCAGTACTTC.

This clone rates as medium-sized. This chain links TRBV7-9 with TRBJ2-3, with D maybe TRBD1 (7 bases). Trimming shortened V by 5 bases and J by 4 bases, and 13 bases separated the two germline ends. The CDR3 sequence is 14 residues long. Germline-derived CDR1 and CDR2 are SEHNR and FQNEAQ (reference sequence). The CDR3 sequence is CASSPGGGPDTQYF. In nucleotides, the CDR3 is TGTGCCAGCAGCCCCGGAGGGGGCCCAGATACGCAGTATTTT. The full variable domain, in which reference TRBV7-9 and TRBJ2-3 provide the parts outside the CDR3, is DTGVSQNPRHKITKRGQNVTFRCDPISEHNRLYWYRQTLGQGPEFLTYFQNEAQLEKSRLLSDRFSAERPKGSFSTLEIQRTEQGDSAMYLCASSPGGGPDTQYFGPGTRLTVL.

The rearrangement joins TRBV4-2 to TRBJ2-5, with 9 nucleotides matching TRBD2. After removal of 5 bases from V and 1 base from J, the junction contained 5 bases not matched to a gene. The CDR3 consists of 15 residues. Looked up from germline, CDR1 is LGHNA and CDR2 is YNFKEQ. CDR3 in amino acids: CASSLRGGLQETQYF. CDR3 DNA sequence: TGTGCCAGCAGCTTGCGGGGGGGCCTCCAAGAGACCCAGTACTTC.